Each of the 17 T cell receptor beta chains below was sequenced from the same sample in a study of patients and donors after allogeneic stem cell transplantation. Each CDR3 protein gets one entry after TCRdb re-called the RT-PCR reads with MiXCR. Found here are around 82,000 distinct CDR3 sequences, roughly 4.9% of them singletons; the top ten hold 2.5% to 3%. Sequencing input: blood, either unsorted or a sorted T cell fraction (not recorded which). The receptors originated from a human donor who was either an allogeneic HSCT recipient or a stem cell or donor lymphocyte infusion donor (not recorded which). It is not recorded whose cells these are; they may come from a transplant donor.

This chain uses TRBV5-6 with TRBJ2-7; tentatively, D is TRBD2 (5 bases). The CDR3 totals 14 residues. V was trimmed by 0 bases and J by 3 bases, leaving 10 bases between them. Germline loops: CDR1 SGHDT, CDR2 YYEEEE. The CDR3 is CASSLGGQNYEQYF. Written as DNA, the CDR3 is TGTGCCAGCAGCTTGGGAGGGCAGAACTACGAGCAGTACTTC. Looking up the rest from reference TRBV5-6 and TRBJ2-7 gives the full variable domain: DAGVTQSPTHLIKTRGQQVTLRCSPKSGHDTVSWYQQALGQGPQFIFQYYEEEERQRGNFPDRFSGHQFPNYSSELNVNALLLGDSALYLCASSLGGQNYEQYFGPGTRLTVT.

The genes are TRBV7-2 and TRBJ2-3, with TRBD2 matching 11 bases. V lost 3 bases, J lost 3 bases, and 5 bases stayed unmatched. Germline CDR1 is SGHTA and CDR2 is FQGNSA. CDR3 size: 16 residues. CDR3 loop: CASSFLAGGRTDTQYF. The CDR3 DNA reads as TGTGCCAGCAGCTTTCTAGCGGGAGGAAGGACAGATACGCAGTATTTT.

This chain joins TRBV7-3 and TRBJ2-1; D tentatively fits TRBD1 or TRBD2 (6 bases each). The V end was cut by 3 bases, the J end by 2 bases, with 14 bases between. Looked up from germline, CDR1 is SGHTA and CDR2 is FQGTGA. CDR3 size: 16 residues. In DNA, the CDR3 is TGTGCCAGCAGCTTTTCGGGGGCCGGGCCCTACAATGAGCAGTTCTTC. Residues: CASSFSGAGPYNEQFF. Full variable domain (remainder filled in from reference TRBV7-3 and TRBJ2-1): GAGVSQTPSNKVTEKGKYVELRCDPISGHTALYWYRQSLGQGPEFLIYFQGTGAADDSGLPNDRFFAVRPEGSVSTLKIQRTERGDSAVYLCASSFSGAGPYNEQFFGPGTRLTVL.

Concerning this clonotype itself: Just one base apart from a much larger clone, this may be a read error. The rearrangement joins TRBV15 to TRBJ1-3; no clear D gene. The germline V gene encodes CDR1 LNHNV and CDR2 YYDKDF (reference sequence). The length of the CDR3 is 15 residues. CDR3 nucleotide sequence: TGTGCCACCAGCAGAGATAGTGGAAAAGGAAACTCCATATATTTT. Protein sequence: CATSRDSGKGNSIYF.

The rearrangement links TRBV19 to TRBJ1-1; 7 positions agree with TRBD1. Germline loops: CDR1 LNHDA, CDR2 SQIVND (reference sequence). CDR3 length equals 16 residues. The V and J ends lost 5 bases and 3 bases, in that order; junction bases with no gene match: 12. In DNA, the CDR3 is TGTGCCAGTAGTGGACGTTACAGGGGTAAGGACACTGAAGCTTTCTTT. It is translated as CASSGRYRGKDTEAFF.

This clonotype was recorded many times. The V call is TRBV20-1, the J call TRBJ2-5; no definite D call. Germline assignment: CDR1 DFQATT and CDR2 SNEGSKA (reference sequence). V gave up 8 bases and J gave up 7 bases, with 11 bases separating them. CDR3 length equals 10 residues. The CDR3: CSIGTTTQYF. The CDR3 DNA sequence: TGCAGTATCGGAACTACGACCCAGTACTTC.

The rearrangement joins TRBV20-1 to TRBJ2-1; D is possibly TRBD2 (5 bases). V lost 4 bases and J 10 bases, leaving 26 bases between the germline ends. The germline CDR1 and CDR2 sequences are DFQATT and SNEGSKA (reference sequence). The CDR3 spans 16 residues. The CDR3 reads CSATNSLGSSGREQFF. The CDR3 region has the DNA TGCAGTGCTACCAACAGCCTAGGGAGCTCGGGAAGGGAGCAGTTCTTC.

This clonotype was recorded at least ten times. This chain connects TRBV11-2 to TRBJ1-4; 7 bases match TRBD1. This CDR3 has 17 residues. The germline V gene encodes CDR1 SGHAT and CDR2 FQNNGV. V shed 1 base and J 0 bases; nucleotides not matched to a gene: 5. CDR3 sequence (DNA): TGTGCCAGCAGCTTAGGCCCCGGGACAGCAACTAATGAAAAACTGTTTTTT. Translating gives CASSLGPGTATNEKLFF.

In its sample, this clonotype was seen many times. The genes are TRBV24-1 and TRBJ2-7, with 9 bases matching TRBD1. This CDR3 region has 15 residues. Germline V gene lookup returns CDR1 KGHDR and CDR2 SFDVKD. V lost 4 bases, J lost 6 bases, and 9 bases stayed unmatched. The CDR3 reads CATSDPGQGGVEQYF. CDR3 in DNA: TGTGCCACCAGTGACCCGGGACAGGGAGGAGTCGAGCAGTACTTC.

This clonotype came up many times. The CDR3 reads CATQKGADYGYTF. CDR3 sequence (DNA): TGTGCCACACAAAAAGGGGCTGACTATGGCTACACCTTC. V usage is TRBV19 and J usage is TRBJ1-2; TRBD1 might be the D (5 bases). The V gene's germline CDR1 is LNHDA and CDR2 SQIVND (reference sequence). The length of the CDR3 is 13 residues. Deletions cut 10 bases from V and 3 bases from J, with 15 bases between. The entire variable domain, with the rest obtained from reference TRBV19 and TRBJ1-2, is as follows: DGGITQSPKYLFRKEGQNVTLSCEQNLNHDAMYWYRQDPGQGLRLIYYSQIVNDFQKGDIAEGYSVSREKKESFPLTVTSAQKNPTAFYLCATQKGADYGYTFGSGTRLTVV.

This CDR3 is CASSEAWDSVLTF. The CDR3 DNA is TGTGCCAGCAGTGAAGCCTGGGATTCCGTCCTGACTTTC. The chain recombines TRBV6-1 with TRBJ2-6; D not resolved. With 0 bases removed from V and 12 bases from J, the gap between germline ends came to 9 bases. The CDR3 is 13 residues long. Germline values: CDR1 MNHNS, CDR2 SASEGT.

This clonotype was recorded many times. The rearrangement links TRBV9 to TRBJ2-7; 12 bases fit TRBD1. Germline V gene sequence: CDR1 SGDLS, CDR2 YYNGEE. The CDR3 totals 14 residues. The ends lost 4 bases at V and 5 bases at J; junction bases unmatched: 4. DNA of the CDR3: TGTGCCAGCAGCCGGGACAGGGGGCCACACGAGCAGTACTTC. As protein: CASSRDRGPHEQYF.

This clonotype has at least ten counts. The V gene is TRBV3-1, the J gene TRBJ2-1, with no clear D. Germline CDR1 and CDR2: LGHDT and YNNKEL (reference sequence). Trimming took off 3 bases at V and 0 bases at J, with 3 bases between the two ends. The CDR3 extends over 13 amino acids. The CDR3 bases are TGTGCCAGCAGCCAGAACTCCTACAATGAGCAGTTCTTC. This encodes CASSQNSYNEQFF.

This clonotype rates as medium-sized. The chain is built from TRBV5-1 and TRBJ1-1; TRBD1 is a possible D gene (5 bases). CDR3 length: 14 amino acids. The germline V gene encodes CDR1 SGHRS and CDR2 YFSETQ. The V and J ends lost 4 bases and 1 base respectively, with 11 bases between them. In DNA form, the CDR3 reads TGCGCCAGCAGCCTCAGCACAGGGAACACTGAAGCTTTCTTT. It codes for CASSLSTGNTEAFF.

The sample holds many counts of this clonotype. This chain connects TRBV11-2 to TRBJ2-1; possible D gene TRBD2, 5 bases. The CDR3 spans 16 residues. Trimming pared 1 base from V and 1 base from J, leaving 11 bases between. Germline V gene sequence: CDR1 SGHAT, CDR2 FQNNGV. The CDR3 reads CASSLVVGVSYNEQFF. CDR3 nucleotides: TGTGCCAGCAGCTTAGTTGTGGGAGTTTCCTACAATGAGCAGTTCTTC.

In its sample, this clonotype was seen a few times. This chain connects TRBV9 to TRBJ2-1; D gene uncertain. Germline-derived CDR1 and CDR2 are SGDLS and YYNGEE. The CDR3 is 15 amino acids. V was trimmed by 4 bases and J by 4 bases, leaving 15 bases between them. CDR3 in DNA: TGTGCCAGCAGCTTAGGGTCGTATAGTTACAATGAGCAGTTCTTC. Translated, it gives CASSLGSYSYNEQFF. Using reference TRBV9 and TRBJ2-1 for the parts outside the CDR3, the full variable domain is DSGVTQTPKHLITATGQRVTLRCSPRSGDLSVYWYQQSLDQGLQFLIQYYNGEERAKGNILERFSAQQFPDLHSELNLSSLELGDSALYFCASSLGSYSYNEQFFGPGTRLTVL.

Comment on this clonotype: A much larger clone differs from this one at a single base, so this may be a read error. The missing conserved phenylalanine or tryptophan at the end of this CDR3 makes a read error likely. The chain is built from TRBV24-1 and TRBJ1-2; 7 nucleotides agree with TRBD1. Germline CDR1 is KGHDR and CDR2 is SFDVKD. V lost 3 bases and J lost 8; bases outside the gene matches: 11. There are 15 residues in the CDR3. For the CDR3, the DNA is TGTGCCACCAGTGATCGGGACAGCTTGTCGGAAGGCTACACCTCC. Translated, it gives CATSDRDSLSEGYTS.